Sequencing of this TCR beta chain was carried out in a study of blood T cell repertoires in COVID-19. This clone came up a few times. Method: immunoSEQ multiplex PCR; TCRdb's copy keeps in-frame clones and lacks some. This table has 200,000 to 300,000 clones, 84% appearing once. The CDR3 is 13 residues long. From germline, CDR1 is SNHLY and CDR2 FYNNEI. The V gene lost 4 bases and the J gene lost 6 bases, with 10 bases spanning the gap. Sequencing used peripheral blood. The receptor comes from a man aged 55 to 70 with acute or convalescent COVID-19. This chain links TRBV2 with TRBJ1-5, with D maybe TRBD1 (5 bases). The CDR3 loop reads CASSGTGGQPQHF. DNA of the CDR3: TGTGCCAGCAGTGGAACCGGGGGTCAGCCCCAGCATTTT.